This entry concerns a single TCR beta chain. Its antigen remains unidentified. The method was immunoSEQ multiplex PCR; TCRdb's version includes in-frame clones alone and lacks a portion of them. Of roughly 150,000 clones listed, roughly 87% are singletons. This specimen belongs to a study of T cell responses to AZD1222 COVID-19 vaccine. The CDR3 runs to 15 residues. V dropped 6 bases and J dropped 4 bases, with 18 bases sitting between them. Germline V gives CDR1 MNHNY, CDR2 SVGAGI (reference sequence). Overall study findings and caveats: Just a handful of AZD1222 recipients tested seropositive at baseline. Clonal diversity was possibly underestimated, and the donors were mostly white British, with more females.

Pooling covered second doses at about 4 or about 12 weeks. Source: peripheral blood, taken 28 days after the second AZD1222 dose. The J gene is TRBJ1-2, the V gene TRBV6-6, with D possibly TRBD1 on 5 matching bases. This sequence originates from an adult who received the AZD1222 COVID-19 vaccine. Here the CDR3 DNA reads TGTGCCAGCAGAAACCGGGACGGTTTCATCTATGGCTACACCTTC. It yields the protein CASRNRDGFIYGYTF.